Described below is a single TCR beta chain sequence and its context. Investigators spread the genomic DNA of each subset evenly over several immunoSEQ plates. Only in-frame clones appear in the TCRdb table, and some are missing; sequencing was by immunoSEQ multiplex PCR. In the table there are under 600,000 clones, about three quarters of which are singletons. The entry originates in a study of shared clonotypes between healthy human individuals. The V gene end was trimmed by 4 bases and the J gene end by 1 base; junction bases not matched to a gene: 9. The CDR3 runs to 16 residues. From germline, CDR1 is MDHEN and CDR2 SYDVKM.

The TCR originated in a woman aged 40 to 50 in good health. Some clones in this sample may be carry-over from other donors' samples. The chain uses TRBV28 and TRBJ1-2; 7 nucleotides agree with TRBD1. Sequenced material: PBMCs. The CDR3 here is CASSSPWTGVNYGYTF. The CDR3 nucleotides read TGTGCCAGCAGTTCCCCGTGGACAGGAGTTAACTATGGCTACACCTTC.